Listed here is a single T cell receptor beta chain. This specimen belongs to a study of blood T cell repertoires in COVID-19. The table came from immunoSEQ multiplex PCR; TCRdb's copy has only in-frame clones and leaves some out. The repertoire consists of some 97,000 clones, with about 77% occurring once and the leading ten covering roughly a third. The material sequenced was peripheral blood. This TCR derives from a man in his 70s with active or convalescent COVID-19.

CDR3 amino acids: CASSPQPGGNTEAFF. CDR3 coding DNA: TGTGCCAGCTCACCACAACCAGGGGGGAACACTGAAGCTTTCTTT. The chain combines TRBV18 with TRBJ1-1; 7 nucleotides align to TRBD1. The CDR3 covers 15 residues. J gave up 1 base and V 1 base, and 3 bases lay outside the gene matches. Germline values: CDR1 KGHSH, CDR2 LQKENI.